This is a list of T cell receptor beta chains from one sample in a study of OX40 agonist ivuxolimab in advanced cancers. TCRdb's copy holds only in-frame clones and misses some; the assay was immunoSEQ multiplex PCR. The sample has 63,000 or so clones; roughly 80% are singletons. Sequencing was performed on CD4+ or CD8+ T cells sorted from blood, taken in a trial of the OX40 agonist ivuxolimab. These receptors were collected from an adult with an advanced solid tumor such as melanoma, head and neck, liver or kidney cancer. Both conserved end residues are part of each CDR3. The D gene is left open where the match is weak. The size entry is marked missing in some rows and otherwise reads once, few, many or a size class.

J gene: TRBJ1-2
V gene: TRBV5-8
clone size: NA
D gene: NA
CDR3 protein: CASSLQGKVYGYTF
CDR3 DNA: TGTGCCAGCAGCTTGCAGGGAAAAGTCTATGGCTACACCTTC

J gene: TRBJ1-4
V gene: TRBV5-6
clone size: NA
D gene: NA
CDR3 protein: CASSLTPWANEKLFF
CDR3 DNA: TGTGCCAGCAGCTTAACCCCCTGGGCTAATGAAAAACTGTTTTTT

J gene: TRBJ2-2
V gene: TRBV10-2
clone size: NA
D gene: TRBD1
CDR3 protein: CASSWGGQGVTGELFF
CDR3 DNA: TGCGCCAGCAGCTGGGGAGGACAGGGGGTCACCGGGGAGCTGTTTTTT

J gene: TRBJ1-1
V gene: TRBV6-1
clone size: few
D gene: NA
CDR3 protein: CASSWVGTEAFF
CDR3 DNA: TGTGCCAGCAGCTGGGTCGGAACTGAAGCTTTCTTT

J gene: TRBJ2-4
V gene: TRBV11-1
clone size: NA
D gene: TRBD2
CDR3 protein: CASSLSLSSGGANIQYF
CDR3 DNA: TGTGCCAGCAGCTTATCCTTGTCTAGCGGGGGGGCGAACATTCAGTACTTC

J gene: TRBJ2-2
V gene: TRBV11-2
clone size: NA
D gene: TRBD2
CDR3 protein: CASSSLYGGAFTGELFF
CDR3 DNA: TGTGCCAGCAGCTCCCTATACGGGGGGGCTTTCACCGGGGAGCTGTTTTTT

J gene: TRBJ1-5
V gene: TRBV27
clone size: once
D gene: NA
CDR3 protein: CASSLEWNQPQHF
CDR3 DNA: TGTGCCAGCAGTCTTGAGTGGAATCAGCCCCAGCATTTT

J gene: TRBJ1-3
V gene: TRBV6-5
clone size: NA
D gene: NA
CDR3 protein: CASSYSTVSGNTIYF
CDR3 DNA: TGTGCCAGCAGTTACTCGACAGTCTCTGGAAACACCATATATTTT

J gene: TRBJ2-3
V gene: TRBV6-5
clone size: NA
D gene: NA
CDR3 protein: CASSWGGPMGKDTQYF
CDR3 DNA: TGTGCCAGCAGTTGGGGTGGGCCAATGGGAAAGGATACGCAGTATTTT

J gene: TRBJ2-5
V gene: TRBV10-2
clone size: NA
D gene: NA
CDR3 protein: CASSELGEKTQYF
CDR3 DNA: TGCGCCAGCAGTGAACTCGGGGAAAAGACCCAGTACTTC

J gene: TRBJ2-1
V gene: TRBV5-1
clone size: NA
D gene: TRBD2
CDR3 protein: CASSLGRGGQNEQFF
CDR3 DNA: TGCGCCAGCAGCTTGGGGCGGGGGGGCCAGAATGAGCAGTTCTTC

J gene: TRBJ1-2
V gene: TRBV11-2
clone size: NA
D gene: NA
CDR3 protein: CASSLVSGISYGYTF
CDR3 DNA: TGTGCCAGCAGCTTAGTGTCCGGAATTAGCTATGGCTACACCTTC

J gene: TRBJ2-7
V gene: TRBV5-1
clone size: NA
D gene: TRBD1
CDR3 protein: CASSPGQGRRYEQYF
CDR3 DNA: TGCGCCAGCAGCCCCGGACAGGGAAGGCGCTACGAGCAGTACTTC

J gene: TRBJ2-3
V gene: TRBV5-4
clone size: NA
D gene: NA
CDR3 protein: CASSAPGRGASDTQYF
CDR3 DNA: TGTGCCAGCAGCGCCCCGGGTAGGGGGGCGTCAGATACGCAGTATTTT

J gene: TRBJ1-3
V gene: TRBV10-3
clone size: NA
D gene: NA
CDR3 protein: CAISYGQSGNTIYF
CDR3 DNA: TGTGCCATCAGCTATGGACAGTCTGGAAACACCATATATTTT

J gene: TRBJ2-5
V gene: TRBV18
clone size: NA
D gene: NA
CDR3 protein: CASSPPGQRQETQYF
CDR3 DNA: TGTGCCAGCTCACCTCCCGGACAGCGCCAAGAGACCCAGTACTTC

J gene: TRBJ2-2
V gene: TRBV7-2
clone size: few
D gene: NA
CDR3 protein: CASSRRLRGPGELFF
CDR3 DNA: TGTGCCAGCAGTCGAAGGTTGAGGGGTCCCGGGGAGCTGTTTTTT

J gene: TRBJ1-5
V gene: TRBV30
clone size: NA
D gene: TRBD1
CDR3 protein: CALGQGRDQPQHF
CDR3 DNA: TGTGCCTTGGGACAGGGAAGGGATCAGCCCCAGCATTTT

J gene: TRBJ1-2
V gene: TRBV6-6
clone size: NA
D gene: NA
CDR3 protein: CASSFGEPANYGYTF
CDR3 DNA: TGTGCCAGCAGTTTCGGGGAGCCAGCTAACTATGGCTACACCTTC

J gene: TRBJ2-7
V gene: TRBV7-9
clone size: NA
D gene: NA
CDR3 protein: CASSLIPQTYEQYF
CDR3 DNA: TGTGCCAGCAGCTTAATTCCGCAGACCTACGAGCAGTACTTC

J gene: TRBJ1-1
V gene: TRBV18
clone size: few
D gene: TRBD1
CDR3 protein: CASREGQGTEAFF
CDR3 DNA: TGTGCCAGCCGCGAGGGACAGGGCACTGAAGCTTTCTTT

J gene: TRBJ2-7
V gene: TRBV13
clone size: NA
D gene: NA
CDR3 protein: CASSLNRGTVEQYF
CDR3 DNA: TGTGCCAGCAGCTTAAATCGGGGGACGGTCGAGCAGTACTTC

J gene: TRBJ1-1
V gene: TRBV19
clone size: NA
D gene: NA
CDR3 protein: CASSWGAEGNTEAFF
CDR3 DNA: TGTGCCAGTAGTTGGGGGGCGGAGGGCAACACTGAAGCTTTCTTT

J gene: TRBJ1-4
V gene: TRBV19
clone size: NA
D gene: NA
CDR3 protein: CASTPLVGNEKLFF
CDR3 DNA: TGTGCCAGTACTCCTCTGGTGGGTAATGAAAAACTGTTTTTT

J gene: TRBJ2-7
V gene: TRBV6-1
clone size: NA
D gene: NA
CDR3 protein: CASSAAQTYEQYF
CDR3 DNA: TGTGCCAGCAGTGCTGCCCAGACCTACGAGCAGTACTTC

J gene: TRBJ1-1
V gene: TRBV5-1
clone size: once
D gene: NA
CDR3 protein: CASSPEGPGRRTEAFF
CDR3 DNA: TGCGCCAGCAGCCCGGAGGGTCCGGGGAGGAGAACTGAAGCTTTCTTT

J gene: TRBJ2-7
V gene: TRBV18
clone size: NA
D gene: NA
CDR3 protein: CASSPPKPLGQSSYEQYF
CDR3 DNA: TGTGCCAGCTCACCACCAAAACCGTTGGGACAAAGCTCCTACGAGCAGTACTTC

J gene: TRBJ1-2
V gene: TRBV30
clone size: NA
D gene: NA
CDR3 protein: CAWRVASGSFDYGYTF
CDR3 DNA: TGTGCCTGGAGGGTGGCGTCGGGATCATTCGACTATGGCTACACCTTC

J gene: TRBJ1-4
V gene: TRBV5-1
clone size: NA
D gene: TRBD1
CDR3 protein: CASSTGQGNEKLFF
CDR3 DNA: TGCGCCAGCAGCACCGGACAGGGAAATGAAAAACTGTTTTTT

J gene: TRBJ2-5
V gene: TRBV12-2
clone size: NA
D gene: NA
CDR3 protein: CASRPGTSGGLYQETQYF
CDR3 DNA: TGTGCAAGTCGCCCCGGGACTAGCGGGGGGCTCTATCAAGAGACCCAGTACTTC

J gene: TRBJ2-7
V gene: TRBV7-6
clone size: NA
D gene: NA
CDR3 protein: CASSSRVQGGQYF
CDR3 DNA: TGTGCCAGCAGCTCAAGGGTACAGGGAGGGCAGTACTTC

J gene: TRBJ2-3
V gene: TRBV29-1
clone size: few
D gene: NA
CDR3 protein: CSAPQGGPTDTQYF
CDR3 DNA: TGCAGCGCCCCTCAAGGGGGGCCGACAGATACGCAGTATTTT

J gene: TRBJ1-1
V gene: TRBV5-1
clone size: NA
D gene: TRBD1
CDR3 protein: CASSHGQGWTEAFF
CDR3 DNA: TGCGCCAGCAGCCATGGACAGGGGTGGACTGAAGCTTTCTTT

J gene: TRBJ1-6
V gene: TRBV6-1
clone size: few
D gene: NA
CDR3 protein: CASSNDGPYSPLHF
CDR3 DNA: TGTGCCAGCAGCAATGACGGACCCTATTCACCCCTCCACTTT

J gene: TRBJ2-1
V gene: TRBV30
clone size: NA
D gene: NA
CDR3 protein: CAWKRGGYNEQFF
CDR3 DNA: TGTGCCTGGAAGAGGGGGGGGTACAATGAGCAGTTCTTC

J gene: TRBJ2-5
V gene: TRBV7-2
clone size: NA
D gene: NA
CDR3 protein: CASSLARGQETQYF
CDR3 DNA: TGTGCCAGCAGCTTAGCGAGGGGGCAAGAGACCCAGTACTTC

J gene: TRBJ2-1
V gene: TRBV11-2
clone size: NA
D gene: TRBD2
CDR3 protein: CASSFSAGEQFF
CDR3 DNA: TGTGCCAGCAGCTTCTCAGCGGGGGAGCAGTTCTTC

J gene: TRBJ2-2
V gene: TRBV4-2
clone size: NA
D gene: TRBD2
CDR3 protein: CASSQDGGANTGELFF
CDR3 DNA: TGTGCCAGCAGCCAAGACGGGGGGGCCAACACCGGGGAGCTGTTTTTT

J gene: TRBJ2-3
V gene: TRBV4-2
clone size: NA
D gene: TRBD2
CDR3 protein: CASSQEPSGDTQYF
CDR3 DNA: TGTGCCAGCAGCCAAGAACCTAGCGGAGATACGCAGTATTTT

J gene: TRBJ2-2
V gene: TRBV29-1
clone size: NA
D gene: NA
CDR3 protein: CSVGVGSWNTGELFF
CDR3 DNA: TGCAGCGTTGGGGTGGGCTCGTGGAACACCGGGGAGCTGTTTTTT

J gene: TRBJ1-5
V gene: TRBV28
clone size: NA
D gene: TRBD1
CDR3 protein: CASSSMTGSNQPQHF
CDR3 DNA: TGTGCCAGCAGTTCGATGACAGGGAGCAATCAGCCCCAGCATTTT

J gene: TRBJ2-5
V gene: TRBV11-2
clone size: NA
D gene: NA
CDR3 protein: CASSLVTTGETQYF
CDR3 DNA: TGTGCCAGCAGCTTAGTAACTACCGGAGAGACCCAGTACTTC

J gene: TRBJ2-1
V gene: TRBV5-1
clone size: NA
D gene: NA
CDR3 protein: CASSLSLQTYNEQFF
CDR3 DNA: TGCGCCAGCAGCTTGTCTCTCCAGACCTACAATGAGCAGTTCTTC

J gene: TRBJ2-1
V gene: TRBV11-3
clone size: NA
D gene: NA
CDR3 protein: CASSHMNRWDGGNNEQFF
CDR3 DNA: TGTGCCAGCAGCCATATGAATCGCTGGGACGGGGGAAACAATGAGCAGTTCTTC

J gene: TRBJ1-3
V gene: TRBV4-2
clone size: once
D gene: NA
CDR3 protein: CASSQDSSFGNTIYF
CDR3 DNA: TGTGCCAGCAGCCAAGATTCCAGTTTTGGAAACACCATATATTTT

J gene: TRBJ2-2
V gene: TRBV7-2
clone size: NA
D gene: NA
CDR3 protein: CASSPNWNTGELFF
CDR3 DNA: TGTGCCAGCAGCCCAAATTGGAACACCGGGGAGCTGTTTTTT

J gene: TRBJ2-5
V gene: TRBV6-1
clone size: NA
D gene: TRBD1
CDR3 protein: CASSEALHTGGETQYF
CDR3 DNA: TGTGCCAGCAGTGAAGCGCTTCATACAGGGGGAGAGACCCAGTACTTC

J gene: TRBJ1-3
V gene: TRBV21-1
clone size: NA
D gene: NA
CDR3 protein: CASSATGGSSGNTIYF
CDR3 DNA: TGTGCCAGCAGCGCGACAGGGGGTAGCTCTGGAAACACCATATATTTT

J gene: TRBJ2-3
V gene: TRBV7-7
clone size: NA
D gene: NA
CDR3 protein: CASSQFSGLGSTDTQYF
CDR3 DNA: TGTGCCAGCAGCCAATTCTCGGGACTGGGAAGCACAGATACGCAGTATTTT

J gene: TRBJ1-6
V gene: TRBV6-1
clone size: once
D gene: NA
CDR3 protein: CASSEARNSPLHF
CDR3 DNA: TGTGCCAGCAGTGAAGCCCGAAATTCACCCCTCCACTTT

J gene: TRBJ2-1
V gene: TRBV6-1
clone size: few
D gene: NA
CDR3 protein: CASSEMFQGGNEQFF
CDR3 DNA: TGTGCCAGCAGTGAAATGTTCCAGGGCGGCAATGAGCAGTTCTTC

J gene: TRBJ2-1
V gene: TRBV5-4
clone size: NA
D gene: NA
CDR3 protein: CASSLGGWVDNEQFF
CDR3 DNA: TGTGCCAGCAGCCTGGGTGGTTGGGTAGACAATGAGCAGTTCTTC